This TCR beta chain was sequenced for a study of Graves' ophthalmopathy and Graves' hyperthyroidism. Study summary: There was a collection of peripheral blood at initial diagnosis, before any treatment. The study, taken as a whole, reports: A model of 13 signatures distinguished ophthalmopathy from stable hyperthyroidism at about 86% sensitivity and nearly 83% specificity.

This CDR3 has 14 residues. The germline V gene has CDR1 MGHRA and CDR2 YSYEKL. An approximately 10 ml volume of fresh peripheral blood provided the PBMCs. This clonotype occurred a few times. What it binds is not known. One base away lies a much larger clone, so this may be a sequencing read error. Amplification from RNA transcripts yielded the TCR beta CDR3 regions. In the first round, RT-PCR was carried out with HTBI primers, and a multiplex PCR formed the second round. In TCRdb, the multiplex PCR reads were re-called with MiXCR into one record per CDR3 protein. The sample carries about 500,000 distinct CDR3 sequences, roughly an eighth recorded once.

What was sequenced was blood. This chain links TRBV4-1 with TRBJ2-5; D might be TRBD1 or TRBD2, each matching 5 bases. The clonotype comes from a woman aged 25-40 years with Graves' ophthalmopathy. The CDR3 DNA is TGCGCCAGCAGCAAAGGGGCCGGCCGAGGGACCAAGTACTTC. As protein: CASSKGAGRGTKYF.